This is a list of T cell receptor beta chains from one sample in a study of blood T cells in healthy people across ages. TCRdb re-called the 5' RACE reads with MiXCR, one entry per CDR3 protein. The sample lists around 690,000 distinct CDR3 sequences, around 54% occurring once. Sequencing input: blood. All receptors derive from a man in his sixties in good health. The CDR3 runs from the conserved cysteine through the conserved F or W. A D gene is named only where the DNA matches it firmly. Clone size is given for some rows only: seen once, a few or many times, or a class if the clone is expanded.

V	D	J	size	CDR3	DNA
TRBV29-1	.	TRBJ2-5	.	CSVETQGGETQYF	TGCAGCGTTGAAACCCAGGGGGGTGAGACCCAGTACTTC
TRBV12-3/TRBV12-4	.	TRBJ2-7	.	CAGSLEGDEQYF	TGTGCCGGCAGTCTAGAAGGGGACGAGCAGTACTTC
TRBV12-3/TRBV12-4	TRBD2	TRBJ2-3	.	CASSLVRGGVTDTQYF	TGTGCCAGCAGTTTAGTGCGGGGGGGAGTAACAGATACGCAGTATTTT
TRBV15	.	TRBJ1-2	.	CATSRDFGRGYGYTF	TGTGCCACCAGCAGAGATTTTGGGAGGGGCTATGGCTACACCTTC
TRBV11-2	TRBD2	TRBJ2-5	.	CASSQGLAVQETQYF	TGTGCCAGCAGTCAGGGACTAGCGGTACAAGAGACCCAGTACTTC
TRBV27	TRBD1	TRBJ1-2	.	CASSLKGDRVNYGYTF	TGTGCCAGCAGTTTAAAGGGGGACAGGGTTAACTATGGCTACACCTTC
TRBV12-3/TRBV12-4	.	TRBJ1-2	.	CASRLGANYGYTF	TGTGCCAGCAGACTGGGGGCTAACTATGGCTACACCTTC
TRBV27	.	TRBJ2-3	.	CASSLKTSTDTQYF	TGTGCCAGCAGTCTGAAAACTAGCACAGATACGCAGTATTTT
TRBV4-1	.	TRBJ2-3	.	CAGSQARSPDTQYF	TGCGCCGGTAGCCAAGCCCGATCTCCAGATACGCAGTATTTT
TRBV20-1	.	TRBJ2-3	once	CSAMGDWVTDTQYF	TGCAGTGCTATGGGGGATTGGGTGACAGATACGCAGTATTTT
TRBV29-1	.	TRBJ2-1	many	CSVEDSGREGQFF	TGCAGCGTTGAAGATTCTGGCCGAGAGGGGCAGTTCTTC
TRBV4-2	TRBD2	TRBJ2-1	few	CASSQRSGAYNEQFF	TGTGCCAGCAGCCAACGTAGCGGGGCCTACAATGAGCAGTTCTTC
TRBV7-9	TRBD2	TRBJ2-1	.	CASSSSSEAGGLGSYNEQFF	TGTGCCAGCAGCTCGAGCTCCGAAGCGGGGGGGCTCGGGTCCTACAATGAGCAGTTCTTC
TRBV28	.	TRBJ1-1	.	CASSFGNTEAFF	TGTGCCAGCAGTTTTGGGAACACTGAAGCTTTCTTT
TRBV5-1	.	TRBJ2-1	.	CASSLGVSPYNEQFF	TGCGCCAGCAGCTTGGGGGTCAGCCCATACAATGAGCAGTTCTTC
TRBV5-1	TRBD1	TRBJ2-5	.	CASSLAPGTGQETQYF	TGCGCCAGCAGCTTGGCCCCCGGGACAGGGCAAGAGACCCAGTACTTC
TRBV4-2	.	TRBJ2-5	few	CASSQDGSEWQETQYF	TGTGCCAGCAGCCAAGATGGCTCGGAGTGGCAAGAGACCCAGTACTTC
TRBV7-6	TRBD1	TRBJ2-5	.	CAGSSRTGAQETQYF	TGTGCCGGCAGCTCTAGGACAGGGGCACAGGAGACCCAGTACTTC
TRBV4-1	.	TRBJ1-4	.	CASSQDPRQEFGKLFF	TGCGCCAGCAGCCAAGATCCGCGACAGGAGTTTGGAAAACTGTTTTTT
TRBV7-6	.	TRBJ2-7	few	CASSAGTDPYEQYF	TGTGCCAGCAGCGCCGGGACGGATCCCTACGAGCAGTACTTC
TRBV5-1	TRBD2	TRBJ2-3	.	CASSLENSGALDTQYF	TGCGCCAGCAGCTTGGAAAATAGCGGGGCATTAGATACGCAGTATTTT
TRBV7-9	.	TRBJ2-7	.	CASSRTRDEQYF	TGTGCCAGCAGCCGTACCCGGGACGAGCAGTACTTC
TRBV7-2	.	TRBJ1-2	.	CASSLESETLENYGYTF	TGTGCCAGCAGCTTAGAGTCAGAGACATTGGAGAACTATGGCTACACCTTC
TRBV7-2	TRBD1	TRBJ2-3	few	CASSLGGQYTDTQYF	TGTGCCAGCAGCTTAGGGGGACAGTACACAGATACGCAGTATTTT
TRBV20-1	.	TRBJ2-7	few	CSARGPRTVSAYEQYF	TGCAGTGCTAGAGGCCCTAGGACAGTATCCGCCTACGAGCAGTACTTC
TRBV7-2	.	TRBJ2-3	.	CASSLDRWGDTQYF	TGTGCCAGCAGCCTAGATAGATGGGGAGATACGCAGTATTTT
TRBV9	.	TRBJ1-4	.	CASSVRDKGEKLFF	TGTGCCAGCAGCGTTCGGGACAAAGGGGAAAAACTGTTTTTT
TRBV6-5	.	TRBJ2-1	.	CASSYVAGEQFF	TGTGCCAGCAGTTATGTTGCGGGGGAGCAGTTCTTC
TRBV27	.	TRBJ2-1	.	CASSPASFYEQFF	TGTGCCAGCAGTCCCGCTAGCTTCTATGAGCAGTTCTTC
TRBV10-3	.	TRBJ1-1	.	CAISAYPDGHAEAFF	TGTGCCATCAGTGCCTACCCAGACGGGCACGCTGAAGCTTTCTTT
TRBV10-3	.	TRBJ2-7	many	CAISTGQEQYF	TGTGCCATCAGTACGGGGCAGGAGCAGTACTTC
TRBV5-5	.	TRBJ2-5	once	CASSLRGPGTETQYF	TGTGCCAGCAGCTTACGCGGACCCGGGACAGAGACCCAGTACTTC
TRBV4-1	.	TRBJ2-3	.	CASSQEGTPVRDTQYF	TGCGCCAGCAGCCAAGAGGGCACGCCCGTACGGGATACGCAGTATTTT
TRBV11-2	.	TRBJ2-7	few	CASSQRIKQGYEQYF	TGTGCCAGCAGCCAAAGAATAAAACAGGGCTACGAGCAGTACTTC
TRBV5-1	.	TRBJ2-7	.	CASSLFVGTYEQYF	TGCGCCAGCAGCTTGTTCGTGGGTACCTACGAGCAGTACTTC
TRBV5-1	TRBD1	TRBJ1-2	.	CASSYVRTGPGGYTF	TGCGCCAGCAGCTATGTTAGGACAGGGCCCGGAGGCTACACCTTC
TRBV10-2	TRBD1	TRBJ2-7	.	CASRRQGVSYEQYF	TGCGCCAGCAGGCGACAGGGGGTAAGCTACGAGCAGTACTTC